The rows below give T cell receptor beta chains drawn from one sample of a study of post-analysis software for immune sequencing data. One entry per CDR3 protein results from TCRdb running MiXCR on the PCR reads. Here the sample spans roughly 430,000 distinct CDR3 sequences, 30% to 40% being singletons. The sequenced material came from blood. The receptor set was obtained from a girl aged 2 to 10 with multiple sclerosis. CDR3s include the opening cysteine and the closing phenylalanine or tryptophan. A D gene is named only where the DNA matches it firmly. Part of the rows lack a size; the others show once, few, many or a class for expanded clones.

J | size | D | V | DNA | CDR3
TRBJ2-6 | few | . | TRBV7-9 | TGTGCCAGCAGCTCGCGCCGGGACGCTGGGGCCAACGTCCTGACTTTC | CASSSRRDAGANVLTF
TRBJ1-2 | . | . | TRBV12-3/TRBV12-4 | TGTGCCAGCAGGCGGACAGATCCCTATGGCTACACCTTC | CASRRTDPYGYTF
TRBJ1-5 | . | . | TRBV20-1 | TGCAGTGCTAGGGGGGCAGGCAATCAGCCCCAGCATTTT | CSARGAGNQPQHF
TRBJ1-2 | . | TRBD1 | TRBV7-2 | TGTGCCAGCAGCCTAGGACAGGCCGGGGGCTATGGCTACACCTTC | CASSLGQAGGYGYTF
TRBJ2-1 | . | . | TRBV10-3 | TGTGCCATCAGTGAGTCGGGCAGAAGTGAGACCCAGTTCTTC | CAISESGRSETQFF
TRBJ2-7 | few | . | TRBV4-1 | TGCGCCAGCAGCCAAGACAGGGATCCCACCTACGAGCAGTACTTC | CASSQDRDPTYEQYF
TRBJ1-6 | . | TRBD1 | TRBV28 | TGTGCCAGCAGTTTTGGTGGGACAGGGGATAATTCACCCCTCCACTTT | CASSFGGTGDNSPLHF
TRBJ2-7 | once | TRBD1 | TRBV7-8 | TGTGCCAGCAGCCCCCGGGACAGCCCCTCCTACGAGCAGTACTTC | CASSPRDSPSYEQYF
TRBJ2-1 | few | TRBD1 | TRBV10-2 | TGCGCCAGCAGGTCGGGACAGACCTACAATGAGCAGTTCTTC | CASRSGQTYNEQFF
TRBJ1-2 | . | . | TRBV12-3/TRBV12-4 | TGTGCCAGCAGTTCTTTACCCTATGGCTACACCTTC | CASSSLPYGYTF
TRBJ1-2 | . | TRBD1 | TRBV7-2 | TGTGCCAGCAGCTTAGTGGGGATGACAGGGCTAGGCTATGGCTACACCTTC | CASSLVGMTGLGYGYTF
TRBJ2-5 | few | TRBD1 | TRBV7-2 | TGTGCCAGCAGCTTCAGGACAGGCCAAGAGACCCAGTACTTC | CASSFRTGQETQYF
TRBJ2-1 | . | TRBD2 | TRBV6-5 | TGTGCCAGTAGGGGACTAGCGGGGTTGTCCTACAATGAGCAGTTCTTC | CASRGLAGLSYNEQFF
TRBJ1-2 | few | . | TRBV6-5 | TGTGCCAGCAGTGTGACAGTTAACTATGGCTACACCTTC | CASSVTVNYGYTF
TRBJ1-6 | few | . | TRBV6-5 | TGTGCCAGCAGTTACTCGAGTAGCCAGGGGTCCCTCCACTTT | CASSYSSSQGSLHF
TRBJ2-5 | . | . | TRBV5-5 | TGTGCCAGCAGCTTTTCACAGCAAGAGACCCAGTACTTC | CASSFSQQETQYF
TRBJ2-3 | . | TRBD2 | TRBV9 | TGTGCCAGCAGTGACGCGGGGGGAAGCACAGATACGCAGTATTTT | CASSDAGGSTDTQYF
TRBJ2-3 | . | TRBD2 | TRBV5-1 | TGCGCCAGCAGCGCGACTAGCGGGGGGTTTTCAGATACGCAGTATTTT | CASSATSGGFSDTQYF
TRBJ2-5 | . | . | TRBV20-1 | TGCAGTGCTAGGAAATACGGCGGGTTCCAAGAGACCCAGTACTTC | CSARKYGGFQETQYF
TRBJ1-5 | . | . | TRBV18 | TGTGCCAGCTCACCGGTGGGAGAGAGCAATCAGCCCCAGCATTTT | CASSPVGESNQPQHF
TRBJ2-7 | . | . | TRBV7-3 | TGTGCCAGCAGCATGGGACCCCCTAGGGTCTACGAGCAGTACTTC | CASSMGPPRVYEQYF
TRBJ2-7 | few | TRBD1 | TRBV20-1 | TGCAGTGCTAGAGCCCCCCGACAGGGGAATCCCTACGAGCAGTACTTC | CSARAPRQGNPYEQYF
TRBJ2-7 | . | TRBD2 | TRBV28 | TGTGCCAGCAGTCCGAGCGGGAGTCTCCTCTACGAGCAGTACTTC | CASSPSGSLLYEQYF
TRBJ2-7 | . | TRBD1 | TRBV6-2/TRBV6-3 | TGTGCCAGCAGTTCCGGGACAGGGAACTCCTACGAGCAGTACTTC | CASSSGTGNSYEQYF
TRBJ2-5 | few | . | TRBV29-1 | TGCAGCGCCCTAAGGCACCGGCCGGTCCGGCCCGGCGAGACCCAGTACTTC | CSALRHRPVRPGETQYF
TRBJ2-1 | . | TRBD1 | TRBV5-1 | TGCGCCAGCAGCTTTTACAGGGGGCGCGGCGAGCAGTTCTTC | CASSFYRGRGEQFF
TRBJ1-2 | once | TRBD1 | TRBV5-1 | TGCGCCAGCAGCTTGGTAGAGGCAGGGGGTAACTATGGCTACACCTTC | CASSLVEAGGNYGYTF
TRBJ2-1 | . | . | TRBV5-5 | TGTGCCAGCAGCCTCAGTGACAGGGACTTCTACAATGAGCAGTTCTTC | CASSLSDRDFYNEQFF
TRBJ1-2 | few | . | TRBV12-3/TRBV12-4 | TGTGCCAGCAGTCCAGGCTCAGTCCGATATGGCTACACCTTC | CASSPGSVRYGYTF
TRBJ1-6 | . | TRBD1 | TRBV2 | TGTGCCAGCACTTACTCCGTCCGGGACAGACTCCACTTT | CASTYSVRDRLHF
TRBJ2-1 | . | . | TRBV18 | TGTGCCAGCTCACCACTGGAACTTGATGAGCAGTTCTTC | CASSPLELDEQFF
TRBJ1-2 | . | . | TRBV19 | TGTGCCACCAGGGACGCCTCGGCGGATGGCTACACCTTC | CATRDASADGYTF
TRBJ2-1 | few | . | TRBV2 | TGTGCCAGCAGTGTGGACAGCTCCTACAATGAGCAGTTCTTC | CASSVDSSYNEQFF
TRBJ2-1 | few | TRBD2 | TRBV5-1 | TGCGCCAGCAGCACCCGACTAGCGGGAGGGCCCTTCCATGAGCAGTTCTTC | CASSTRLAGGPFHEQFF
TRBJ2-7 | few | . | TRBV7-2 | TGTGCCAGCAGCCCCTGGGCGGGGAGCTCCTACGAGCAGTACTTC | CASSPWAGSSYEQYF
TRBJ2-7 | . | TRBD1 | TRBV10-3 | TGTGCCATCAGTGAGGGACAGGGCTCCTACGAGCAGTACTTC | CAISEGQGSYEQYF
TRBJ2-7 | . | . | TRBV14 | TGTGCCAGCAGCCAAGGACGGGGCGCGGGGTACGAGCAGTACTTC | CASSQGRGAGYEQYF
TRBJ2-5 | . | TRBD1 | TRBV20-1 | TGCAGTGCTAGAGATTCAAGACAGGGGAAAGAGACCCAGTACTTC | CSARDSRQGKETQYF
TRBJ2-7 | few | . | TRBV5-1 | TGCGCCAGCAGCTTCAGGGGAGGTCACGAGCAGTACTTC | CASSFRGGHEQYF
TRBJ2-1 | . | TRBD1 | TRBV29-1 | TGCAGCGTTGGGGGGACAGGGGGAGAGACCCAGTTCTTC | CSVGGTGGETQFF
TRBJ1-5 | . | . | TRBV5-1 | TGCGCCAGCAGCTTGTGGGGGCTCACCGTGAATCAGCCCCAGCATTTT | CASSLWGLTVNQPQHF
TRBJ2-3 | . | . | TRBV3-1 | TGTGCCAGCAGCCAAGAGGGGATACCACTTCATCAGTATTTT | CASSQEGIPLHQYF
TRBJ1-2 | . | . | TRBV7-2 | TGTGCCAGCAGCACCGGGCCTAACTATGACTACACCTTC | CASSTGPNYDYTF
TRBJ1-1 | . | . | TRBV18 | TGTGCCAACTCACTACAGGGTTTTGGCACTGAAGCTTTCTTT | CANSLQGFGTEAFF
TRBJ2-7 | . | . | TRBV7-9 | TGTGCCAGCAGCTTAGGGGGGGCCCCTTCCTACGAGCAGTACTTC | CASSLGGAPSYEQYF
TRBJ1-1 | . | . | TRBV10-3 | TGTGCCATCAGTGAGTCCAAGGGGCGGTCAATGAACACTGAAGCTTTCTTT | CAISESKGRSMNTEAFF
TRBJ1-1 | . | . | TRBV27 | TGTGCCAGCAGCACATACGGTTACACTGAAGCTTTCTTT | CASSTYGYTEAFF
TRBJ2-7 | . | TRBD1 | TRBV11-2 | TGTGCCAGCACCGAGGGACAGCACCACTCCTACGAGCAGTACTTC | CASTEGQHHSYEQYF
TRBJ2-5 | few | TRBD2 | TRBV4-1 | TGCGCCAGCAGCCCCTCACCCGGGACTAGCGGGTCCCAAGAGACCCAGTACTTC | CASSPSPGTSGSQETQYF
TRBJ1-2 | . | TRBD1 | TRBV6-5 | TGTGCCAGCAGTTACTCGATATCCGGACAGGATAACTATGGCTACACCTTC | CASSYSISGQDNYGYTF
TRBJ2-5 | few | . | TRBV20-1 | TGCAGTGCAAGGACAGCGGAGACCCAGTACTTC | CSARTAETQYF
TRBJ2-1 | . | . | TRBV5-1 | TGCGCCAGCAGCTTCGGCGGGACAGCCTTTAGCTCCTACAATGAGCAGTTCTTC | CASSFGGTAFSSYNEQFF
TRBJ1-1 | few | . | TRBV29-1 | TGCAGCGTTGATAGAGGCCGGGGGCAGTTGAACACTGAAGCTTTCTTT | CSVDRGRGQLNTEAFF